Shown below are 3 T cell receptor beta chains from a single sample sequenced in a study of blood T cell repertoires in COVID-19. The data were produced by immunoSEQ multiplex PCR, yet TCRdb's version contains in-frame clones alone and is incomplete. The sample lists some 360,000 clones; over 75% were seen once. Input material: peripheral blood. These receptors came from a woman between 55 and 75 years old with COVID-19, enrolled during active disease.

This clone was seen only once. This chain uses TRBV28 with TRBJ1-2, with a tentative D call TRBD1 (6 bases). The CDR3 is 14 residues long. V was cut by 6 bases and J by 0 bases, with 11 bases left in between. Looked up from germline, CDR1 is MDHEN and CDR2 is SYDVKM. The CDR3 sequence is CASRGAGANYGYTF. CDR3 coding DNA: TGTGCCAGCAGGGGGGCCGGAGCTAACTATGGCTACACCTTC.

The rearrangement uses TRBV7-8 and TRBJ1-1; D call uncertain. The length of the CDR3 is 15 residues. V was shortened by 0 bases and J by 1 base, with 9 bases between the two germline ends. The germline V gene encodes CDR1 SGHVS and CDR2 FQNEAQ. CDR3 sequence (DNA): TGTGCCAGCAGCTTAGCGGGGAGTGGGAACACTGAAGCTTTCTTT. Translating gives CASSLAGSGNTEAFF.

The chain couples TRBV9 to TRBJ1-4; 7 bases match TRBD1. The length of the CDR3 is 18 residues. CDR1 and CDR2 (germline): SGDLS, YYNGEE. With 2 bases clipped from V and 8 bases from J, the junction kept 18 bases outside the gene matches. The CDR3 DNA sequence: TGTGCCAGCAGCGTTATGGGGACAGCCGGGGAGTTGGGGGAAAAACTGTTTTTT. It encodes CASSVMGTAGELGEKLFF.